The clone carrying this T cell receptor (beta chain) was detected a few times. The junction departs from the called germline gene at one end, perhaps through a read error. The study amplified TCR beta CDR3 regions using RNA transcripts. HTBI primers were used in a first-round RT-PCR, which preceded a second-round multiplex PCR. One entry per CDR3 protein results from TCRdb running MiXCR on the multiplex PCR reads. This sample carries around 600,000 distinct CDR3 sequences, under 50% of them seen once, and the ten largest clones take over 2.5%. Thyroid ultrasound, orbital computed tomography, TRAb, serum thyroxine and clinical symptoms formed the basis of diagnosis. The data were obtained in a study of Graves' ophthalmopathy and Graves' hyperthyroidism. The TCR was taken from an adult man with Graves' ophthalmopathy. Sequencing was carried out using peripheral blood.

The CDR3 sequence: CASSRSSGSSYEQYF. The DNA of the CDR3 is TGCGCCAGCAGCAGGTCTAGCGGCTCGTCCTACGAGCAGTACTTC. The chain joins TRBV7-2 to TRBJ2-7, with 7 nucleotides matching TRBD2. Germline V gives CDR1 SGHTA, CDR2 FQGNSA. The CDR3 covers 15 residues. Looking up the rest from reference TRBV7-2 and TRBJ2-7 gives the full variable domain: GAGVSQSPSNKVTEKGKDVELRCDPISGHTALYWYRQSLGQGLEFLIYFQGNSAPDKSGLPSDRFSAERTGGSVSTLTIQRTQQEDSAVYLCASSRSSGSSYEQYFGPGTRLTVT.